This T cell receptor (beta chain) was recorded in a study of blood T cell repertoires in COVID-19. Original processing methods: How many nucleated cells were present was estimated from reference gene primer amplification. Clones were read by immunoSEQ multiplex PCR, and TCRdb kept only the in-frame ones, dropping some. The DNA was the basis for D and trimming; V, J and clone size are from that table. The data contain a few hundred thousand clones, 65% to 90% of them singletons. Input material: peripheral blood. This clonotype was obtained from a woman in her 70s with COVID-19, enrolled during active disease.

CDR3 DNA sequence: TGCGCCAGCAGCCTCCAAGATATGGATCCACCAGGTACGCAGTATTTT. Its protein is CASSLQDMDPPGTQYF. V gene TRBV4-1 combines with J gene TRBJ2-3; D call uncertain. Germline V CDR1 and CDR2: MGHRA, YSYEKL. Trimming removed 4 bases at V and 8 bases at J, with 22 bases between. CDR3 length: 16 residues.